Listed below are T cell receptor beta chains from one sample, sequenced in a study of shared clonotypes between healthy human individuals. TCRdb's copy holds only in-frame clones and misses some; the assay was immunoSEQ multiplex PCR. The table has 1,500,000 or so clones, approximately 98.5% seen once; the top ten hold 0.36%. Sequenced input: naive CD4+ T cells sorted from blood. Receptors were obtained from a man aged 30-40 years in good health. The CDR3 runs from the conserved cysteine through the conserved F or W. The size field is filled for only some rows; it gives once, few, many or a size class.

J gene | V gene | clone size | CDR3 protein
TRBJ2-7 | TRBV28 | - | CASSLWGQGRSNEQYF
TRBJ1-1 | TRBV14 | - | CASTPLPGTEAFF
TRBJ1-5 | TRBV5-4 | - | CASSQSGANQPQHF
TRBJ2-7 | TRBV5-5 | - | CASSLEYYEQYF
TRBJ1-4 | TRBV6-5 | - | CASSPSGGSPEKLFF
TRBJ2-7 | TRBV21-1 | - | CASSKKNEKHSGGTSYEQYF
TRBJ2-7 | TRBV11-2 | - | CASSATDRGRHEQYF
TRBJ2-3 | TRBV2 | - | CASSEQPDTQYF
TRBJ2-1 | TRBV21-1 | - | CASSLTFRTGYNEQFF
TRBJ1-3 | TRBV29-1 | - | CSVGGTVNSGNTIYF
TRBJ1-2 | TRBV5-4 | - | CASSLAGGAGYGYTF
TRBJ2-4 | TRBV18 | - | CASSPAKNIQYF
TRBJ1-1 | TRBV27 | - | CASSVQGFMNTEAFF
TRBJ1-5 | TRBV15 | - | CATSRAARTDSNQPQHF
TRBJ2-7 | TRBV5-4 | - | CASSLEGTGVTEQYF
TRBJ2-1 | TRBV2 | - | CASRLGAGGNEQFF
TRBJ2-5 | TRBV5-6 | once | CASSLTAGWWATQYF
TRBJ2-5 | TRBV30 | - | CAWTVYSEKTQYF
TRBJ1-5 | TRBV2 | - | CASSGVRNQPQHF
TRBJ1-1 | TRBV18 | - | CASSRDRYALTFF
TRBJ2-7 | TRBV11-2 | - | CASSSLSGGRDFPYEQYF
TRBJ1-1 | TRBV20-1 | - | CSVRGEKGAFF
TRBJ2-7 | TRBV7-9 | - | CASSPQGVSYEQYF
TRBJ2-7 | TRBV5-5 | - | CASSYGQGAYEQYF
TRBJ2-7 | TRBV6-5 | - | CASSQRWETYYEQYF
TRBJ2-6 | TRBV7-3 | - | CASSLTIGSGANVLTF
TRBJ1-2 | TRBV9 | once | CASSVVVQGAAGYTF
TRBJ2-5 | TRBV10-2 | - | CASSIILAGGQETQYF
TRBJ2-1 | TRBV2 | - | CASSPLEKGEQFF
TRBJ2-3 | TRBV5-4 | - | CASSLDGQRARGADTQYF
TRBJ2-7 | TRBV10-3 | - | CAIKETWSSYEQYF
TRBJ2-1 | TRBV11-3 | - | CASSGQTYNEQFF
TRBJ2-4 | TRBV5-1 | - | CASSLGTFSKNIQYF
TRBJ2-3 | TRBV7-3 | - | CASSLEVLRDNTDTQYF
TRBJ2-2 | TRBV19 | - | CASIGVPQNTGELFF
TRBJ2-7 | TRBV5-5 | - | CASSNTRGLYEQYF
TRBJ2-1 | TRBV7-9 | - | CASNAEGGYNEQFF
TRBJ2-7 | TRBV5-1 | - | CASSPPGGSYEQYF